Listed below are T cell receptor beta chains from one sample, sequenced in a study of T cell responses to AZD1222 COVID-19 vaccine. Libraries were prepared by immunoSEQ multiplex PCR; TCRdb keeps only in-frame clonotypes and omits some of them. The sample records over 95,000 clones, more than 75% being singletons. The material sequenced was peripheral blood, taken on day 0 of AZD1222 vaccination. These TCRs come from an adult in good health. Each CDR3 is given with its conserved first and last residue. Fields, in order: V gene, J gene, clone size, D gene, CDR3 protein, CDR3 DNA. D genes are given only for firm matches. Some rows have no size entry. The others give once, few or many, or a class for an expanded clone.

V: TRBV9
J: TRBJ1-2
size: .
D: TRBD1
CDR3: CASSVEDRGLYGYTF
DNA: TGTGCCAGCAGCGTAGAGGACAGGGGGCTCTATGGCTACACCTTC

V: TRBV4-3
J: TRBJ2-1
size: .
D: TRBD2
CDR3: CASSQVGLAEYNEQFF
DNA: TGCGCCAGCAGCCAAGTGGGACTAGCGGAATACAATGAGCAGTTCTTC

V: TRBV7-2
J: TRBJ2-5
size: once
D: TRBD1
CDR3: CASSTRTGETQYF
DNA: TGTGCCAGCAGCACGAGGACAGGGGAGACCCAGTACTTC

V: TRBV7-9
J: TRBJ1-2
size: .
D: .
CDR3: CASNNPLGHGYTF
DNA: TGTGCCAGCAACAACCCTCTCGGGCACGGCTACACCTTC

V: TRBV28
J: TRBJ1-5
size: .
D: .
CDR3: CASKDSGLHQPQHF
DNA: TGTGCCAGCAAAGACAGCGGGTTACATCAGCCCCAGCATTTT

V: TRBV5-1
J: TRBJ1-1
size: .
D: .
CDR3: CASSLEANTEAFF
DNA: TGCGCCAGCAGCTTGGAGGCGAACACTGAAGCTTTCTTT

V: TRBV7-2
J: TRBJ1-6
size: .
D: TRBD1
CDR3: CASSLAGQGKYNSPLHF
DNA: TGTGCCAGCAGCTTAGCTGGACAGGGAAAGTATAATTCACCCCTCCACTTT

V: TRBV7-9
J: TRBJ2-1
size: .
D: .
CDR3: CASSLGQPPNEQFF
DNA: TGTGCCAGCAGCTTAGGACAGCCCCCCAATGAGCAGTTCTTC

V: TRBV29-1
J: TRBJ2-4
size: .
D: TRBD1
CDR3: CSFRREGGDIQYF
DNA: TGCAGCTTCCGCAGGGAAGGGGGCGACATTCAGTACTTC

V: TRBV15
J: TRBJ1-1
size: .
D: .
CDR3: CATSRDPNTEAFF
DNA: TGTGCCACCAGCAGAGACCCGAACACTGAAGCTTTCTTT

V: TRBV7-3
J: TRBJ2-1
size: few
D: .
CDR3: CASSPGLDLFNEQFF
DNA: TGTGCCAGCAGCCCGGGACTCGATTTGTTCAATGAGCAGTTCTTC

V: TRBV30
J: TRBJ2-7
size: .
D: TRBD2
CDR3: CAWSPGGDVDEQYF
DNA: TGTGCCTGGAGTCCGGGGGGGGACGTCGACGAGCAGTACTTC

V: TRBV5-3
J: TRBJ2-1
size: once
D: TRBD2
CDR3: CARSLVFRLADVDEQFF
DNA: TGTGCCAGAAGCTTGGTATTTCGACTAGCCGATGTCGATGAGCAGTTCTTC

V: TRBV27
J: TRBJ1-2
size: few
D: .
CDR3: CASSLTGHYGYTF
DNA: TGTGCCAGCAGTTTAACAGGGCACTATGGCTACACCTTC

V: TRBV19
J: TRBJ2-3
size: .
D: .
CDR3: CASRNLGTGLADTQYF
DNA: TGTGCCAGTCGCAACCTAGGCACGGGATTGGCAGATACGCAGTATTTT

V: TRBV7-9
J: TRBJ1-3
size: few
D: .
CDR3: CASSLSHGGNTIYF
DNA: TGTGCCAGCAGCTTAAGTCACGGCGGAAACACCATATATTTT

V: TRBV27
J: TRBJ2-7
size: .
D: .
CDR3: CASSLYLAPKTYEQYF
DNA: TGTGCCAGCAGTTTATATCTAGCTCCAAAAACCTACGAGCAGTACTTC

V: TRBV2
J: TRBJ2-7
size: .
D: .
CDR3: CASSESGGRDYEQYF
DNA: TGTGCCAGCAGTGAAAGTGGGGGACGAGACTACGAGCAGTACTTC

V: TRBV19
J: TRBJ2-7
size: .
D: .
CDR3: CASSIKAGFYEQYF
DNA: TGTGCCAGTAGTATAAAGGCGGGGTTCTACGAGCAGTACTTC

V: TRBV24-1
J: TRBJ2-1
size: .
D: TRBD2
CDR3: CATRPSGAFYNEQFF
DNA: TGTGCCACCAGACCTAGCGGGGCCTTTTACAATGAGCAGTTCTTC

V: TRBV9
J: TRBJ2-5
size: .
D: .
CDR3: CASSVGAGGGETQYF
DNA: TGTGCCAGCAGCGTAGGGGCTGGGGGCGGAGAGACCCAGTACTTC

V: TRBV19
J: TRBJ1-1
size: .
D: .
CDR3: CASSMGPQKAEAFF
DNA: TGTGCCAGTAGTATGGGGCCCCAGAAGGCTGAAGCTTTCTTT

V: TRBV4-1
J: TRBJ2-3
size: .
D: TRBD2
CDR3: CASSQVAGGTTDTQYF
DNA: TGCGCCAGCAGCCAAGTCGCGGGAGGGACCACAGATACGCAGTATTTT

V: TRBV12-3/TRBV12-4
J: TRBJ1-5
size: .
D: .
CDR3: CASSLYSNQPQHF
DNA: TGTGCCAGCAGTTTATATAGCAATCAGCCCCAGCATTTT

V: TRBV7-9
J: TRBJ1-5
size: .
D: .
CDR3: CASSLEGQINQPQHF
DNA: TGTGCCAGCAGCTTAGAAGGACAGATCAATCAGCCCCAGCATTTT

V: TRBV5-1
J: TRBJ2-7
size: .
D: TRBD1
CDR3: CASSFPGGYEQYF
DNA: TGCGCCAGCAGCTTCCCAGGGGGCTACGAGCAGTACTTC

V: TRBV29-1
J: TRBJ1-1
size: .
D: TRBD1
CDR3: CSVAAGGGQATEAFF
DNA: TGCAGCGTTGCGGCAGGGGGAGGCCAGGCCACTGAAGCTTTCTTT

V: TRBV7-9
J: TRBJ1-1
size: .
D: TRBD1
CDR3: CASSKWDSVNTEAFF
DNA: TGTGCCAGCAGCAAATGGGACAGTGTGAACACTGAAGCTTTCTTT

V: TRBV7-2
J: TRBJ2-5
size: .
D: TRBD2
CDR3: CASSMTSGSMETQYF
DNA: TGTGCCAGCAGTATGACTAGCGGGAGTATGGAGACCCAGTACTTC

V: TRBV9
J: TRBJ2-5
size: .
D: .
CDR3: CASSISGPGSQETQYF
DNA: TGTGCCAGCAGCATAAGTGGTCCGGGGAGTCAAGAGACCCAGTACTTC

V: TRBV4-2
J: TRBJ1-1
size: .
D: .
CDR3: CASSQDRGRGNTEAFF
DNA: TGTGCCAGCAGCCAAGATAGAGGGCGGGGGAACACTGAAGCTTTCTTT

V: TRBV7-8
J: TRBJ2-3
size: once
D: .
CDR3: CASSLVRTSTDTQYF
DNA: TGTGCCAGCAGCTTAGTTCGGACTAGCACAGATACGCAGTATTTT

V: TRBV19
J: TRBJ1-1
size: .
D: .
CDR3: CASKVSGVSNTEAFF
DNA: TGTGCCAGTAAAGTTTCTGGGGTGTCGAACACTGAAGCTTTCTTT

V: TRBV30
J: TRBJ1-5
size: once
D: TRBD1
CDR3: CAWSSQTGWGNQPQHF
DNA: TGTGCCTGGAGTTCCCAGACAGGGTGGGGAAATCAGCCCCAGCATTTT

V: TRBV9
J: TRBJ2-2
size: .
D: .
CDR3: CASKRGETGELFF
DNA: TGTGCCAGCAAAAGAGGGGAGACCGGGGAGCTGTTTTTT

V: TRBV6-5
J: TRBJ1-6
size: .
D: .
CDR3: CASSYFRSTNNSPLHF
DNA: TGTGCCAGCAGTTACTTCCGGTCAACTAATAATTCACCCCTCCACTTT

V: TRBV5-1
J: TRBJ2-1
size: .
D: TRBD2
CDR3: CASSSGTSGVNEQFF
DNA: TGCGCCAGCAGCTCGGGGACTAGCGGGGTAAATGAGCAGTTCTTC

V: TRBV2
J: TRBJ2-1
size: .
D: TRBD2
CDR3: CASSGLAGYNEQFF
DNA: TGTGCCAGCAGTGGACTAGCGGGTTACAATGAGCAGTTCTTC

V: TRBV28
J: TRBJ1-4
size: .
D: .
CDR3: CASSLLSRQGREKLFF
DNA: TGTGCCAGCAGTTTATTATCGCGTCAGGGGAGAGAAAAACTGTTTTTT

V: TRBV7-6
J: TRBJ1-3
size: once
D: .
CDR3: CASSLGNTIYF
DNA: TGTGCCAGCAGCTTAGGAAACACCATATATTTT

V: TRBV28
J: TRBJ2-7
size: .
D: .
CDR3: CASSFRDTTYEQYF
DNA: TGTGCCAGCAGTTTTCGGGACACGACTTACGAGCAGTACTTC

V: TRBV7-2
J: TRBJ2-1
size: .
D: TRBD2
CDR3: CASSLGLAGGEQFF
DNA: TGTGCCAGCAGCTTAGGACTAGCGGGAGGTGAGCAGTTCTTC

V: TRBV7-6
J: TRBJ1-6
size: .
D: .
CDR3: CASSHPNSPLHF
DNA: TGTGCCAGCAGCCACCCCAATTCACCCCTCCACTTT

V: TRBV18
J: TRBJ2-5
size: .
D: .
CDR3: CASSPDQGETQYF
DNA: TGTGCCAGCTCACCAGATCAAGGAGAGACCCAGTACTTC

V: TRBV5-1
J: TRBJ1-6
size: .
D: .
CDR3: CASSLGEFRTLHF
DNA: TGCGCCAGCAGCTTGGGGGAATTCCGCACCCTCCACTTT

V: TRBV7-3
J: TRBJ2-1
size: .
D: .
CDR3: CASSFGQYNEQFF
DNA: TGTGCCAGCAGCTTTGGACAATACAATGAGCAGTTCTTC